The clone carrying this TCR beta chain has only one observation. The CDR3 spans 14 residues. Deletions cut 1 base from V and 2 bases from J, with 6 bases between. Looked up from germline, CDR1 is SGHAT and CDR2 is FQNNGV. This sample stems from a study of blood T cell repertoires in COVID-19. Across the study: Samples representing acute and convalescent COVID-19 were sourced from the United States, Italy and Spain.

Using immunoSEQ multiplex PCR, the repertoire was profiled, and TCRdb retains in-frame clones only, with some absent. In the table there are under 250,000 clones, 81% of which are singletons. The sequencing input was PBMCs or T cells enriched from blood (not recorded which). This receptor was obtained from a woman aged 50 to 60 with acute COVID-19. The rearrangement joins TRBV11-2 to TRBJ1-3; D may be TRBD1 (5 bases). The DNA for the CDR3 is TGTGCCAGCAGCTTAGGACAGCCTGGAAACACCATATATTTT. Translated: CASSLGQPGNTIYF.